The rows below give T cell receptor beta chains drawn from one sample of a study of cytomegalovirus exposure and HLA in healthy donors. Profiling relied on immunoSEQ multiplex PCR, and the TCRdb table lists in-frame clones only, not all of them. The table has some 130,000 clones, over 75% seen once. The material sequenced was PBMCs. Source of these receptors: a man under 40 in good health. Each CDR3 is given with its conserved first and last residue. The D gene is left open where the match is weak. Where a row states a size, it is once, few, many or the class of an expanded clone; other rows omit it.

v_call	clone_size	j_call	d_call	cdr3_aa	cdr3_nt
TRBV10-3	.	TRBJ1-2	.	CAITPRPGDGYTF	TGTGCCATCACCCCGCGCCCCGGGGATGGCTACACCTTC
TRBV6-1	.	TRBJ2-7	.	CASSERGGGFDEQYF	TGTGCCAGCAGTGAAAGGGGAGGCGGATTTGACGAGCAGTACTTC
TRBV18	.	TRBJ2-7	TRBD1	CASSPRDRAGEQYF	TGTGCCAGCTCACCCAGGGACAGGGCAGGCGAGCAGTACTTC
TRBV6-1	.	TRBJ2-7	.	CAIYTDNSYEQYF	TGTGCCATTTACACGGACAACTCCTACGAGCAGTACTTC
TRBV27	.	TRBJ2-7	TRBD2	CASSPNIPLAGEGYEQYF	TGTGCCAGCAGTCCCAACATCCCCCTAGCGGGAGAAGGTTACGAGCAGTACTTC
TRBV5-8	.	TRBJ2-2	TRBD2	CASSRSSSGVNTGELFF	TGTGCCAGCAGCCGGAGTTCCAGCGGGGTTAACACCGGGGAGCTGTTTTTT
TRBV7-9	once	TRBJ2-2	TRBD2	CASSLAVAGGAGELFF	TGTGCCAGCAGCTTAGCGGTAGCGGGAGGAGCCGGGGAGCTGTTTTTT
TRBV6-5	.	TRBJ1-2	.	CASSYSGTRNYGYTF	TGTGCCAGCAGTTACTCGGGCACCAGGAACTATGGCTACACCTTC
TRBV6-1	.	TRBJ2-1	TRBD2	CASYTSGGEQFF	TGTGCCAGCTATACTAGCGGAGGGGAGCAGTTCTTC
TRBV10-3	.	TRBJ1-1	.	CAISDGGTLFNTEAFF	TGTGCCATCAGTGACGGAGGGACTCTGTTTAACACTGAAGCTTTCTTT
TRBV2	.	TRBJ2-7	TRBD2	CASSEATSGYFYEQYF	TGTGCCAGCAGTGAAGCTACTAGCGGGTATTTCTACGAGCAGTACTTC
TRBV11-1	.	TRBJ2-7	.	CASTVRGRSEQYF	TGTGCCAGCACGGTCCGGGGGAGGTCGGAGCAGTACTTC
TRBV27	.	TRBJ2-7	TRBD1	CASGTHPGQGAFEQYF	TGTGCCAGCGGCACACATCCGGGACAGGGGGCGTTCGAGCAGTACTTC
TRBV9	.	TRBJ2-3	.	CASSVVVGVDTQYF	TGTGCCAGCAGCGTAGTCGTGGGAGTAGATACGCAGTATTTT
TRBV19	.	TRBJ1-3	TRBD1	CASSHDRVGNTIYF	TGTGCCTCGTCCCACGACAGGGTGGGAAACACCATATATTTT
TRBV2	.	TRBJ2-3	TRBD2	CASSAWAGVGSTDTQYF	TGTGCCAGCAGTGCGTGGGCGGGAGTAGGAAGCACAGATACGCAGTATTTT
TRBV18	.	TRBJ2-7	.	CASSPQDSPYEQYF	TGTGCCAGCTCACCACAGGACAGTCCCTACGAGCAGTACTTC
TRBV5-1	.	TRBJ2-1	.	CASSLEAVREQFF	TGCGCCAGCAGCTTGGAAGCGGTACGGGAGCAGTTCTTC
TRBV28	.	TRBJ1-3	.	CASSSPSPGSGNTIYF	TGTGCCAGCAGTTCTCCTTCGCCCGGTTCCGGAAACACCATATATTTT
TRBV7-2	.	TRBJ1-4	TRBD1	CASSFAGTGSEKLFF	TGTGCCAGCAGTTTTGCCGGGACAGGGTCTGAAAAACTGTTTTTT
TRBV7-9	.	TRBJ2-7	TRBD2	CSSSPLGEGAYEQYF	TGTTCCAGCAGCCCCTTGGGGGAGGGCGCCTACGAGCAGTACTTC
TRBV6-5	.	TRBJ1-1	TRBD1	CASSSRDREFQAFF	TGTGCCAGCAGTTCCCGGGACAGGGAGTTTCAAGCTTTCTTT
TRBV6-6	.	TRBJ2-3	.	CASSYSSADTQYF	TGTGCCAGCAGTTACTCTTCAGCAGATACGCAGTATTTT
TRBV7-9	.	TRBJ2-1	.	CASSPGVGLYNEQFF	TGTGCCAGCAGCCCGGGAGTGGGGCTTTACAATGAGCAGTTCTTC
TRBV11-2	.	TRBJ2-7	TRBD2	CASSLAPGTSYYEQYF	TGTGCCAGCAGCTTAGCTCCAGGGACTAGCTACTACGAGCAGTACTTC
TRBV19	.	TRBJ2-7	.	CASSIGLGLYEQYF	TGTGCCAGTAGTATAGGACTAGGCTTGTACGAGCAGTACTTC
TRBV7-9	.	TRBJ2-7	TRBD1	CSSSYPGGSYEQYF	TGTTCCAGCAGCTATCCAGGGGGCTCCTACGAGCAGTACTTC
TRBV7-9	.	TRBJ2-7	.	CASSLGLLEQYF	TGTGCCAGCAGCTTAGGTCTCCTCGAGCAGTACTTC
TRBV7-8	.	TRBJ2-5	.	CASSLVQQETQYF	TGTGCCAGCAGCTTAGTACAGCAAGAGACCCAGTACTTC
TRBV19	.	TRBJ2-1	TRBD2	CASTHIAGAYNEQFF	TGTGCCAGTACCCATATAGCGGGAGCGTACAATGAGCAGTTCTTC
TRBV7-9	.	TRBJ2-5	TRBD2	CAGGPAGGIQETQYF	TGTGCCGGGGGACCAGCGGGAGGGATTCAAGAGACCCAGTACTTC
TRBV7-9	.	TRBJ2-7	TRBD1	CASGRQGLAYEQYF	TGTGCCAGCGGAAGACAGGGCCTGGCATACGAGCAGTACTTC
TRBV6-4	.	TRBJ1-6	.	CASSDPDRTLYYNSPLHF	TGTGCCAGCAGTGACCCAGACAGGACCCTATATTATAATTCACCCCTCCACTTT
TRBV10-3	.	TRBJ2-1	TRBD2	CAISVPREATYNEQFF	TGTGCCATCAGTGTCCCCCGGGAGGCCACTTACAATGAGCAGTTCTTC
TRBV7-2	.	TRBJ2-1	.	CASGAGPYNEQFF	TGTGCCAGCGGGGCGGGACCCTACAATGAGCAGTTCTTC
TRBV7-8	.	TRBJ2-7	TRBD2	CASSNGLAGYSSYEQYF	TGTGCCAGCAGCAATGGACTAGCGGGCTACAGCTCCTACGAGCAGTACTTC
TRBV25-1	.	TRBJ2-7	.	CASSEYRGRGSEQYF	TGTGCCAGCAGTGAATATAGGGGCAGGGGATCCGAGCAGTACTTC
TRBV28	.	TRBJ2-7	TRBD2	CASGTSERNEQYF	TGTGCCAGCGGAACTAGCGAGAGAAACGAGCAGTACTTC
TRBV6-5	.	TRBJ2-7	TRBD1	CASSYPGQGNYEQYF	TGTGCCAGCAGTTACCCGGGACAGGGTAACTACGAGCAGTACTTC
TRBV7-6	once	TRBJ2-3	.	CASSLAGGPTDTQYF	TGTGCCAGCAGCTTAGCGGGAGGACCCACAGATACGCAGTATTTT
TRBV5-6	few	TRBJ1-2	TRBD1	CASSPPGQRYYGYTF	TGTGCCAGCAGCCCTCCGGGACAGCGATACTATGGCTACACCTTC
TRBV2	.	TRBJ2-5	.	CAQSPPMEETQYF	TGTGCCCAGAGCCCTCCCATGGAGGAGACCCAGTACTTC
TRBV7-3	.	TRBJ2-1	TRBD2	CASSLGGSGGRGEQFF	TGTGCCAGCAGCTTAGGGGGTAGCGGGGGTCGTGGTGAGCAGTTCTTC
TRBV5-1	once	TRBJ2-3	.	CASSYSTDTQYF	TGCGCCAGCAGCTACTCCACAGATACGCAGTATTTT
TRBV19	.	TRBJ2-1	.	CASSFRKNNEQFF	TGTGCCAGTAGTTTCAGGAAAAACAATGAGCAGTTCTTC
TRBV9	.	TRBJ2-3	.	CASTEHRGDTQYF	TGTGCCAGCACTGAGCACCGGGGAGATACGCAGTATTTT
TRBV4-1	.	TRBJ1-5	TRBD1	CASSHDRGGQPQHF	TGCGCCAGCAGCCACGACAGGGGGGGCCAGCCCCAGCATTTT
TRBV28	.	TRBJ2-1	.	CASSLRSSANEQFF	TGTGCCAGCAGTTTGCGATCAAGCGCCAATGAGCAGTTCTTC
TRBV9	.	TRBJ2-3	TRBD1	CASSEGTGLQTQYF	TGTGCCAGCAGCGAGGGGACAGGGCTGCAGACGCAGTATTTT
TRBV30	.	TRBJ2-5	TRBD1	CAWSRRGRETQYF	TGTGCCTGGAGCCGCAGGGGGCGGGAGACCCAGTACTTC
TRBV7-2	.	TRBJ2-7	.	CASSTYGGEQYF	TGTGCCAGCAGCACGTACGGAGGAGAGCAGTACTTC
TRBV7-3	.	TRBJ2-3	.	CASSPPGGSTDTQYF	TGTGCCAGCAGCCCCCCCGGGGGAAGCACAGATACGCAGTATTTT